This T cell receptor beta chain emerged from a study of blood T cell repertoires in COVID-19. The table lists this clone with a count of one. Repertoires were generated with immunoSEQ multiplex PCR, while TCRdb's copy carries only in-frame clones and drops some. The sample consists of fewer than 250,000 clones, 86% of them appearing once. Germline CDR1 and CDR2: SGDLS and YYNGEE. The CDR3 has 15 residues. V was shortened by 4 bases and J by 3 bases, with 15 bases between the two germline ends. Input material: PBMCs or T cells enriched from blood (not recorded which). The chain joins TRBV9 to TRBJ2-3; TRBD1 is a possible D gene (6 bases). The source is a woman in her thirties or forties in a cohort exposed to, infected with or recovered from COVID-19 (not recorded which). The CDR3 DNA follows: TGTGCCAGCAGCCCTCAGGGGAGAGGTACAGATACGCAGTATTTT. This sequence encodes CASSPQGRGTDTQYF.